This T cell receptor (beta chain) originates from a study of blood T cell repertoires in COVID-19. Germline V gene sequence: CDR1 MNHEY, CDR2 SVGEGT. The CDR3 spans 16 residues. The germline V and J ends were trimmed by 4 bases and 0 bases, with 16 bases remaining between them. This clone was seen a single time. Data came from immunoSEQ multiplex PCR; TCRdb stores just in-frame clones and leaves some out. Of about 270,000 clones listed, around nine tenths are singletons. V gene TRBV6-2 or TRBV6-3 combines with J gene TRBJ2-7; D perhaps matches TRBD1 (6 bases). The source is a woman in her sixties or seventies who had recovered from COVID-19. The sequenced sample consisted of peripheral blood. In DNA form, the CDR3 reads TGTGCCAGCAGTTCCCCTGACAGGTGGAGCTCCTACGAGCAGTACTTC. This translates into CASSSPDRWSSYEQYF.